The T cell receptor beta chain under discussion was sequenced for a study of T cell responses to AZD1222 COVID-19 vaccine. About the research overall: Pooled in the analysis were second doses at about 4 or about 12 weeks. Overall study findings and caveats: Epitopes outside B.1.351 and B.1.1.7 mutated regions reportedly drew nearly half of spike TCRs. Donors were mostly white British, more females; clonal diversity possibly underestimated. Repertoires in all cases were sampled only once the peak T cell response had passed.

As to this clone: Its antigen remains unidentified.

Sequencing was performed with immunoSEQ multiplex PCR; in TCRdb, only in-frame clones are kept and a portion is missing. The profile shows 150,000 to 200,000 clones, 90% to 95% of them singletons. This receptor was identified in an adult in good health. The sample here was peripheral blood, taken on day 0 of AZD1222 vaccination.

As DNA, the CDR3 is TGTGCCAGCAGGGGGACATACATGAACACTGAAGCTTTCTTT. Amino acid sequence: CASRGTYMNTEAFF. This chain links TRBV2 with TRBJ1-1; the D gene is possibly TRBD1 (6 bases). This CDR3 has 14 amino acids. The V gene's germline CDR1 is SNHLY and CDR2 FYNNEI. With 6 bases removed from V and 0 bases from J, the gap between germline ends came to 11 bases.